The 11 T cell receptor beta chains below were found in one sample sequenced in a study of T cell repertoires in cytomegalovirus infection. TCRdb reprocessed the reads with MiXCR, giving one entry per CDR3 protein. The sample lists about 770,000 distinct CDR3 sequences, roughly 29% seen once, with around 13% in the top ten. No cognate antigen is known for these TCRs. The source was cultured CD8+ T cells from PBMCs, collected from culture after CMV antigen stimulation. Source of these receptors: a human donor in good health (CMV status not recorded). Some clones in this sample may be carry-over from other donors' samples.

J is TRBJ1-1 and V is TRBV6-5; no firm D call. There are 14 residues in the CDR3. V was pared by 2 bases and J by 5 bases, with 12 bases between. CDR1 and CDR2 from the germline V gene are MNHEY and SVGAGI. The CDR3 nucleotides are TGTGCCAGCAGTTACGGTGATGGAGGGACTGAAGCTTTCTTT. It encodes CASSYGDGGTEAFF.

The rearrangement uses TRBV10-3 and TRBJ2-5, with TRBD2 as a possible D gene (6 bases). V was cut by 4 bases and J by 0 bases, with 18 bases left in between. Germline loops: CDR1 ENHRY, CDR2 SYGVKD. The CDR3 runs 17 residues. In DNA, the CDR3 is TGTGCCATCAGTGGACCCCCGGGGGACCCCTACCAAGAGACCCAGTACTTC. Translating gives CAISGPPGDPYQETQYF.

Comment on this clonotype: A single base separates this from a much larger clone, so it may be a read error. The chain employs TRBV7-6 and TRBJ2-3, with 12 nucleotides matching TRBD2. The CDR3 runs to 18 residues. The V gene's germline CDR1 is SGHVS and CDR2 FNYEAQ. Written as DNA, the CDR3 is TGTGCCAACAGCTTAGAGGGCGGACTAGCGGGGCGCTCGGATACGCAGTATTTT. It encodes CANSLEGGLAGRSDTQYF.

The chain combines TRBV4-1 with TRBJ1-1, with a possible D match to TRBD1 (5 bases). The germline V gene encodes CDR1 MGHRA and CDR2 YSYEKL. V lost 3 bases to trimming and J lost 6 bases, with 14 bases between them. The CDR3 runs to 14 residues. The CDR3 sequence: CASSQGPGEPEAFF. The CDR3 coding sequence is TGCGCCAGCAGCCAGGGACCCGGGGAACCTGAAGCTTTCTTT.

This clonotype was seen a few times. The chain recombines TRBV5-1 with TRBJ1-2, with a possible D match to TRBD1 (5 bases). V gave up 4 bases and J gave up 6 bases, with 16 bases separating them. The CDR3 extends over 14 amino acids. Per germline, CDR1 SGHRS and CDR2 YFSETQ. CDR3 in DNA: TGCGCCAGCAGCCCGAGGACACCTGTAGATGGCTACACCTTC. Amino acids: CASSPRTPVDGYTF.

This clonotype was counted a single time. The rearrangement joins TRBV28 to TRBJ2-7; tentative D call: TRBD2 (6 bases). Trimming removed 3 bases at V and 5 bases at J, with 11 bases between. The germline gives CDR1 MDHEN, CDR2 SYDVKM. The CDR3 is 13 amino acids. CDR3 residues: CASSFGGGNEQYV. The DNA for the CDR3 is TGTGCCAGCAGTTTTGGGGGAGGTAACGAGCAGTACGTC.

The chain links TRBV27 to TRBJ2-2; possibly TRBD1 or TRBD2 for D (6 bases each). Between the trimmed V and J ends, which lost 8 bases and 4 bases, there was a span of 14 bases. The CDR3 is 14 residues long. The germline gives CDR1 MNHEY, CDR2 SMNVEV (reference sequence). CDR3 in amino acids: CASSVRGLTGELFF. CDR3 DNA sequence: TGTGCCAGCTCAGTCAGGGGACTCACCGGGGAGCTGTTTTTT.

The chain combines TRBV5-4 with TRBJ2-5; D unclear. Trimming removed 3 bases at V and 0 bases at J, with 15 bases between. The CDR3 length is 16 residues. CDR1 and CDR2 (germline): SGHNT, YYREEE (reference sequence). The CDR3 coding sequence is TGTGCCAGCAGCTCAGGAGAACGGTTGAACCAAGAGACCCAGTACTTC. Its protein is CASSSGERLNQETQYF.

Many counts were recorded for this clonotype. V gene TRBV7-9 combines with J gene TRBJ1-4; D is possibly TRBD1 (6 bases). The CDR3 has 16 amino acids. V lost 2 bases to trimming and J lost 0 bases, with 10 bases between them. Looked up from germline, CDR1 is SEHNR and CDR2 is FQNEAQ (reference sequence). DNA for the CDR3: TGTGCCAGCAGCTTATTGGACAGTGCAACTAATGAAAAACTGTTTTTT. It is translated as CASSLLDSATNEKLFF.

This clonotype was seen only a few times. The V and J genes are TRBV7-9 and TRBJ1-5; D gene unclear. V was cut by 5 bases and J by 3 bases, with 11 bases left in between. The length of the CDR3 is 14 residues. Germline V gene data show CDR1 as SEHNR and CDR2 as FQNEAQ (reference sequence). The CDR3 sequence: CASSAAGNNQPQHF. Written as DNA, the CDR3 is TGTGCCAGCAGCGCCGCCGGGAACAATCAGCCCCAGCATTTT.

The V call is TRBV7-2, the J call TRBJ2-7; 9 nucleotides line up with TRBD2. Germline lookup yields CDR1 SGHTA and CDR2 FQGNSA. CDR3 length: 15 residues. The ends lost 5 bases at V and 5 bases at J; junction bases unmatched: 10. The CDR3 bases are TGTGCCAGCAGCCGCGGGAATAGCGGGGGCGACGAGCAGTACTTC. This encodes CASSRGNSGGDEQYF.